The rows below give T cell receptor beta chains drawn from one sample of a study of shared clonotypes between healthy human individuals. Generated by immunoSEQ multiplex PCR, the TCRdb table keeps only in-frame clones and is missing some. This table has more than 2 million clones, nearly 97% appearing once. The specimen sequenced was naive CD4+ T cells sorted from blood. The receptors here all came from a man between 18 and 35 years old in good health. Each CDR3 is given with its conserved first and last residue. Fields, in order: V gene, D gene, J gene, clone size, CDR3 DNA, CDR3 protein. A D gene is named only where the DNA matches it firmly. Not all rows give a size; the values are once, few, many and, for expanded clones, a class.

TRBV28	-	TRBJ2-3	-	TGTGCCGGCCGCCCAGGGCCAGGTGATACGCAGTATTTT	CAGRPGPGDTQYF
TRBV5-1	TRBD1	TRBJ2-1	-	TGCGCCAGCAGCTCCCGGGACAGCGGAGGCAATGAGCAGTTCTTC	CASSSRDSGGNEQFF
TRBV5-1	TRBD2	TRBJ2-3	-	TGCGCCAGCAGCATTGGGACTAGCGGGGGGGCAAATACGCAGTATTTT	CASSIGTSGGANTQYF
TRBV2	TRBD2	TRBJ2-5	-	TGTGCCAGCCGGGGACTAGCGGGGGGGCGCGAGACCCAGTACTTC	CASRGLAGGRETQYF
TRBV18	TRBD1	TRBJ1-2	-	TGTGCCAGCTCACCCGGACAGGTAGCTAACTATGGCTACACCTTC	CASSPGQVANYGYTF
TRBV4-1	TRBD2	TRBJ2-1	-	TGCGCCAGCAGCCAAGAGGGACTAGCGGGAGGTTACAATGAGCAGTTCTTC	CASSQEGLAGGYNEQFF
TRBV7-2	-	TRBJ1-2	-	TGTGCCAGCAGCTTAGAGTCGGGGGGTCGCACCTTC	CASSLESGGRTF
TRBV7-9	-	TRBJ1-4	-	TGTGCCAGCAGCTTATACGGAACTAATGAAAAACTGTTTTTT	CASSLYGTNEKLFF
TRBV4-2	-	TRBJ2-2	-	TGTGCCAGCAGCCAAGAGCTAGCGCCGAACACCGGGGAGCTGTTTTTT	CASSQELAPNTGELFF
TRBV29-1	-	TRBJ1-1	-	TGCAGCGTTGAGGGAGGGGGTAACGCTGAAGCTTTCTTT	CSVEGGGNAEAFF
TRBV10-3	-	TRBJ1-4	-	TGTGCCATCAGTGCGGGGGTTGAAAAACTGTTTTTT	CAISAGVEKLFF
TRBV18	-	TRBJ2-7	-	TGTGCCAGCTCACCAGAGCTATCCTACGAGCAGTACTTC	CASSPELSYEQYF
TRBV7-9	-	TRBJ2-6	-	TGTGCCAGCAGCTTAGCCCCCACAGGGACTGGGGCCAACGTCCTGACTTTC	CASSLAPTGTGANVLTF
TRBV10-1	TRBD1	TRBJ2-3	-	TGCGCCAGCAGTGCTGGGACAGGGCTGACAGATACGCAGTATTTT	CASSAGTGLTDTQYF
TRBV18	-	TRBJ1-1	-	TGTGCCAGCTCACCGCGGCAGCTTGAGACTGAAGCTTTCTTT	CASSPRQLETEAFF
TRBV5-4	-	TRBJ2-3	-	TGTGCCAGCAGCCCCCTTGGGGGAATCACAGATACGCAGTATTTT	CASSPLGGITDTQYF
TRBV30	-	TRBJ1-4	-	TGTGCCTGCTCTGCCCATAATGAAAAACTGTTTTTT	CACSAHNEKLFF
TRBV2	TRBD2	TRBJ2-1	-	TGTGCCAGCACCAGAGGAACTAGCGGGATTCGATACAATGAGCAGTTCTTC	CASTRGTSGIRYNEQFF
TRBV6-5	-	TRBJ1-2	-	TGTGCCAGCAGTTACTCCCGGAGGGGATATGGCTACACCTTC	CASSYSRRGYGYTF
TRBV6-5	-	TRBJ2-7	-	TGTGCCAGCAGCCGCTACCTGGTCTCCTACGAGCAGTACTTC	CASSRYLVSYEQYF
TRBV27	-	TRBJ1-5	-	TGTGCCAGCAGTTTATCCTCGTATCAGCCCCAGCATTTT	CASSLSSYQPQHF
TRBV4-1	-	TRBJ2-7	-	TGCGCCAGCAGCCAAGGGACAGCCCCAGGGGTGCAGTACTTC	CASSQGTAPGVQYF
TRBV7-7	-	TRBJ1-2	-	TGTGCTAGCAGCCCGGGGGTCGGGTATGGCTACACCTTC	CASSPGVGYGYTF
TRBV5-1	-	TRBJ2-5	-	TGCGCCAGCGGACGGGAGAGGGGCGGGACCCAGTACTTC	CASGRERGGTQYF
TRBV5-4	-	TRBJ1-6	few	TGTGCCAGCAACACCGTACCAGGTCGAGGGGCCCTCCACTTT	CASNTVPGRGALHF
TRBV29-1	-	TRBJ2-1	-	TGCAGCGTTGAGGGGGGCAGGATCAATGAGCAGTTCTTC	CSVEGGRINEQFF
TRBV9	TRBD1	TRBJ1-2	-	TGTGCCAGCAGCCCCCCTGGACAGGGACCTAACTATGGCTACACCTTC	CASSPPGQGPNYGYTF
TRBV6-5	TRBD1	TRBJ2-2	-	TGTGCCAGCAGTTCCAGGACAGGGTCGAACACCGGGGAGCTGTTTTTT	CASSSRTGSNTGELFF
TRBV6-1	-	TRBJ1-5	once	TGTGCCAGCAGTGAACCGGGGGTGTTGAATCAGCCCCAGCATTTT	CASSEPGVLNQPQHF
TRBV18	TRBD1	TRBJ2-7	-	TGTGCCAGCTCCACCCTACAGGGGACCTACGAGCAGTACTTC	CASSTLQGTYEQYF
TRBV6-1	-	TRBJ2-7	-	TGTGCCAGCAGACCCGTTTTGAAATACGAGCAGTACTTC	CASRPVLKYEQYF
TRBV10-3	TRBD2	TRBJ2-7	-	TGTGCCATCAGTGAGTCGGCGGGAGGTTCCTACGAGCAGTACTTC	CAISESAGGSYEQYF
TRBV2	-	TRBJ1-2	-	TGTGCCACCGACCTGTGGCCCTTTGAGACCGGCTACACCTTC	CATDLWPFETGYTF
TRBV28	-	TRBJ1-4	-	TGTGCCAGCAGTTTACCAGCAGGGGTTGAAAAACTGTTTTTT	CASSLPAGVEKLFF
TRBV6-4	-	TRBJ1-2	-	TGTGCCAGCAGGATAGACAACGATAAAAACTATGGCTACACCTTC	CASRIDNDKNYGYTF
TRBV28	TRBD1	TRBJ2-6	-	TGTGCCAGCAGTCCCCTGGGACAGGGGGACTCCGGGGCCAACGTCCTGACTTTC	CASSPLGQGDSGANVLTF
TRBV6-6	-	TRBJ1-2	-	TGTGCCAGCAGTCGATTGGGGGGGCTAAGTGGCTACACCTTC	CASSRLGGLSGYTF
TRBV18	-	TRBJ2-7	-	TGTGCCAGCTCACCAGATCGGGGGAACTACGAGCAGTACTTC	CASSPDRGNYEQYF
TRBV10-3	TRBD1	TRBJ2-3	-	TGTGCCATCAGTGAGTCGAAGGGGACAGACACAGATACGCAGTATTTT	CAISESKGTDTDTQYF
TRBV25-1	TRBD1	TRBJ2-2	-	TGTGCCAGCAGTGAATCACAGGGGGTCCGGGGCACCGGGGAGCTGTTTTTT	CASSESQGVRGTGELFF
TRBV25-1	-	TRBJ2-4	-	TGTGCCAGCAGTGGGAGGGCTAGTGGAAACATTCAGTACTTC	CASSGRASGNIQYF
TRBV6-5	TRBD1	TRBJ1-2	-	TGTGCCAGCAGTTCTCGGACAGGGTCGTATGGCTACACCTTC	CASSSRTGSYGYTF
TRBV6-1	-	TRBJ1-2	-	TGTGCCAGCAGTGAAGCCCCCTGGAATGGCTACACCTTC	CASSEAPWNGYTF
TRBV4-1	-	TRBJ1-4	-	TGCGCCAGCAGCCGACTAAGACAGGACGCAACTAATGAAAAACTGTTTTTT	CASSRLRQDATNEKLFF
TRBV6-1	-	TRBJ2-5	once	TGTGCCAGCAGTGTGGGACAAGAGACCCAGTACTTC	CASSVGQETQYF
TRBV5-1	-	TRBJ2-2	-	TGCGCCAGCAGCTTGTTGCCGGTCACGAACACCGGGGAGCTGTTTTTT	CASSLLPVTNTGELFF
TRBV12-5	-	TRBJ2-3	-	TGTGCTAGTGGTTTGCCCCCGATAGGGCAGTATTTT	CASGLPPIGQYF